This is a list of T cell receptor beta chains from one sample in a study of blood T cell repertoires in COVID-19. The data were produced by immunoSEQ multiplex PCR, yet TCRdb's version contains in-frame clones alone and is incomplete. The repertoire includes about 100,000 clones, roughly 92% of them detected once, and about 5.7% sits in the top ten. The source material was peripheral blood. These receptors originate from a man aged 50 to 59 with active COVID-19. The CDR3 runs from the conserved cysteine through the conserved F or W. Each record gives: CDR3 DNA, CDR3 protein, V gene, clone size, J gene, D gene. A D gene is named only where the DNA matches it firmly. Size tells how often a clone was seen (once, few, many) or the class of an expanded clone, and some rows leave it out.

DNA: TGTGCCAGCAGCCAAGCAGGGGCAGCTAACTATGGCTACACCTTC
CDR3: CASSQAGAANYGYTF
V: TRBV7-9
size: -
J: TRBJ1-2
D: -

DNA: TGTGCCAGCAGCTCCCCGGGACTTAATAATTCACCCCTCCACTTT
CDR3: CASSSPGLNNSPLHF
V: TRBV7-9
size: -
J: TRBJ1-6
D: -

DNA: TGTGCCAGCAGCCAAGGACCTGGGGGCCCGAACACTGAAGCTTTCTTT
CDR3: CASSQGPGGPNTEAFF
V: TRBV3-1/TRBV3-2
size: -
J: TRBJ1-1
D: -

DNA: TGTGCCAGCAGGCCCCGGGGACAGGGGGTGGCAGATACGCAGTATTTT
CDR3: CASRPRGQGVADTQYF
V: TRBV28
size: few
J: TRBJ2-3
D: TRBD1

DNA: TGTGCCTGGAGTCTTCGCCAGTGGGAGACCCAGTACTTC
CDR3: CAWSLRQWETQYF
V: TRBV30
size: -
J: TRBJ2-5
D: -

DNA: TGTGCCAGCAGCGAAGGGGTGAACTACGAGCAGTACTTC
CDR3: CASSEGVNYEQYF
V: TRBV7-9
size: -
J: TRBJ2-7
D: -

DNA: TGTGCCAGCAGCCCCGCCTGGGGGGACTCTGGGGCCAACGTCCTGACTTTC
CDR3: CASSPAWGDSGANVLTF
V: TRBV7-8
size: -
J: TRBJ2-6
D: -

DNA: TGTGCCAGCAGTGTCGGGGGCTCTGGAAACACCATATATTTT
CDR3: CASSVGGSGNTIYF
V: TRBV2
size: -
J: TRBJ1-3
D: -

DNA: TGTGCCAGCAGGACCGGGGGGGCGCCCCAAGAGACCCAGTACTTC
CDR3: CASRTGGAPQETQYF
V: TRBV5-8
size: once
J: TRBJ2-5
D: TRBD2

DNA: TGTGCCAGCTTGGAGGACGGTAAGAGTAACTACGAGCAGTACTTC
CDR3: CASLEDGKSNYEQYF
V: TRBV7-9
size: few
J: TRBJ2-7
D: -

DNA: TGCGCCAGCAGCTTGGCCTGGGGAGCGGGAGAAGTAGTTCATGAGCAGTTCTTC
CDR3: CASSLAWGAGEVVHEQFF
V: TRBV5-1
size: few
J: TRBJ2-1
D: TRBD2

DNA: TGTGCCAGCAGCCATGACAGCTACTATGGCTACACCTTC
CDR3: CASSHDSYYGYTF
V: TRBV12-3/TRBV12-4
size: -
J: TRBJ1-2
D: -

DNA: TGTGCCAGCAGTGCCACAGGGCTAATCAATGAAAAACTGTTTTTT
CDR3: CASSATGLINEKLFF
V: TRBV25-1
size: once
J: TRBJ1-4
D: -

DNA: TGTGCCACCAGCAGAGATCGGGGGTGGGGCGGGAAAGAGCAGTACTTC
CDR3: CATSRDRGWGGKEQYF
V: TRBV15
size: -
J: TRBJ2-7
D: -

DNA: TGTGCCAGCAGTTACGAAGAGGGCCGGTACAATGAGCAGTTCTTC
CDR3: CASSYEEGRYNEQFF
V: TRBV6-6
size: -
J: TRBJ2-1
D: -

DNA: TGTGCCAGCCTCGGGAGTAAGCAGTATTTT
CDR3: CASLGSKQYF
V: TRBV19
size: -
J: TRBJ2-3
D: -

DNA: TGTGCCAGCAGCCCGGACACGGGTTGGCGGGACTACTTC
CDR3: CASSPDTGWRDYF
V: TRBV6-6
size: -
J: TRBJ2-7
D: -

DNA: TGTGCCAGCAGCCAAGGACTAGCGTACTACGAGCAGTACTTC
CDR3: CASSQGLAYYEQYF
V: TRBV3-1/TRBV3-2
size: -
J: TRBJ2-7
D: TRBD2

DNA: TGTGCCAGCAGCTACCGGCCACTAGGGGAGACCCAGTACTTC
CDR3: CASSYRPLGETQYF
V: TRBV21-1
size: -
J: TRBJ2-5
D: -